Reported below is one T cell receptor (beta chain). Its target is unknown. The data were obtained in a study of CD8+ T cells in alopecia areata. Study conclusions and caveats: Possibly because of HLA-related factors, TCR sharing was less clear across patients than in mice. Normal skin contains resident alphabeta T cells, and these are also sequenced in scalp samples. Elevated clonality characterized lesional scalp relative to normal scalp, particularly in alopecia totalis/universalis.

Sorting of CD4+ and CD8+ T cells was performed on PBMCs. Reverse transcribed after extraction, RNA yielded cDNA as the sequencing template. Clones were read by immunoSEQ multiplex PCR, and TCRdb kept only the in-frame ones, dropping some. This repertoire shows under 150,000 clones, less than 75% found once; its top ten account for 30% to 45%. With V trimmed by 5 bases and J by 5 bases, 6 bases remained unmatched. The CDR3 sequence is 14 residues long. Per germline, CDR1 SGDLS and CDR2 YYNGEE. The material sequenced was CD8+ T cells sorted from blood. The V gene is TRBV9, the J gene TRBJ1-1; 10 bases align to TRBD1. This TCR derives from a human donor in good health. The CDR3 spells CASSARTGGTEAFF. CDR3 DNA sequence: TGTGCCAGCAGTGCACGGACAGGGGGTACTGAAGCTTTCTTT.